This TCR beta chain was observed in a study of shared clonotypes between healthy human individuals. The germline CDR1 and CDR2 sequences are LNHDA and SQIVND (reference sequence). V trimming: 6 bases; J trimming: 6 bases; junction bases outside the gene matches: 7. CDR3 length: 14 residues. Measured with immunoSEQ multiplex PCR; TCRdb has only the in-frame clones, and not every one. This table holds a few million clones, more than 85% found once. The TCR comes from a man in his late teens or twenties in good health. Some clones in this sample may be carry-over from other donors' samples. This chain uses TRBV19 with TRBJ2-5, with 10 bases matching TRBD1. The sample taken for sequencing was naive CD4+ T cells from PBMCs. As to subset: CD45RA+ positively selected. The CDR3 coding sequence is TGTGCCAGTAGCGACAGGACAGGGGGTCAGACCCAGTACTTC. Its translation: CASSDRTGGQTQYF.